The present T cell receptor beta chain was sequenced within a study of blood T cells in healthy people across ages. Trimming cost V 3 bases and J 7 bases, with 10 bases left between them. Germline values: CDR1 SGHTA, CDR2 FQGNSA. CDR3 size: 13 residues. The use of a sample-barcoded 5' primer and a J-beta primer mix characterized a second PCR of roughly 7 to 11 cycles. Sequencing recovered at least 2.5 million CDR3-containing paired-end reads from each sample. TCRdb re-called the 5' RACE reads through MiXCR, storing one row per CDR3 protein. The repertoire holds just under 750,000 distinct CDR3 sequences, with 22% as singletons.

The TCR sequence derives from a man aged 65 to 85 in good health. V and J are TRBV7-2 and TRBJ1-5, with D possibly being TRBD1 (5 bases). The specimen sequenced was blood. CDR3 bases: TGTGCCAGCAGCTTCGGGGCGGGACAGCCCCAGCATTTT. As protein: CASSFGAGQPQHF.